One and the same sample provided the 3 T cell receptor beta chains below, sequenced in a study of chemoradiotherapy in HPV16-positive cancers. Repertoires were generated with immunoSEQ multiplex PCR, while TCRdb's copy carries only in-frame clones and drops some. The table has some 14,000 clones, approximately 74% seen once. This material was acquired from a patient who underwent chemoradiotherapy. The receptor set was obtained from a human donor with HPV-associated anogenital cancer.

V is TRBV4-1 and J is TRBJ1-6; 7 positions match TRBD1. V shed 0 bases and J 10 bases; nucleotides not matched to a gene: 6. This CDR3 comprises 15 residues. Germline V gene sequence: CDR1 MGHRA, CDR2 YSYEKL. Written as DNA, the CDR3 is TGCGCCAGCAGCCAAGATACGACAGGGCGGTCACCCCTCCACTTT. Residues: CASSQDTTGRSPLHF.

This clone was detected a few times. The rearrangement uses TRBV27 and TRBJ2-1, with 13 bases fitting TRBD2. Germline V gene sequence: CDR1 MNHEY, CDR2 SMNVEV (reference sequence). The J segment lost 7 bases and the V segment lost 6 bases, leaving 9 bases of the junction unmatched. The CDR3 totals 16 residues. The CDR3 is CASRWTSGSHRNEQFF. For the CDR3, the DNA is TGTGCCAGCAGATGGACTAGCGGGAGTCACCGTAATGAGCAGTTCTTC.

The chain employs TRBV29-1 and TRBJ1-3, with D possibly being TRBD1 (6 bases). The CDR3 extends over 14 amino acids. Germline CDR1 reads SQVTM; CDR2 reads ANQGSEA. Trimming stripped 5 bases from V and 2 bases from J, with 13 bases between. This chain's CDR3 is CSVYRETTGNTIYF. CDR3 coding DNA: TGCAGCGTTTACAGGGAAACTACTGGAAACACCATATATTTT. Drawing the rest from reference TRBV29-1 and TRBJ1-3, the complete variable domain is SAVISQKPSRDICQRGTSLTIQCQVDSQVTMMFWYRQQPGQSLTLIATANQGSEATYESGFVIDKFPISRPNLTFSTLTVSNMSPEDSSIYLCSVYRETTGNTIYFGEGSWLTVV.